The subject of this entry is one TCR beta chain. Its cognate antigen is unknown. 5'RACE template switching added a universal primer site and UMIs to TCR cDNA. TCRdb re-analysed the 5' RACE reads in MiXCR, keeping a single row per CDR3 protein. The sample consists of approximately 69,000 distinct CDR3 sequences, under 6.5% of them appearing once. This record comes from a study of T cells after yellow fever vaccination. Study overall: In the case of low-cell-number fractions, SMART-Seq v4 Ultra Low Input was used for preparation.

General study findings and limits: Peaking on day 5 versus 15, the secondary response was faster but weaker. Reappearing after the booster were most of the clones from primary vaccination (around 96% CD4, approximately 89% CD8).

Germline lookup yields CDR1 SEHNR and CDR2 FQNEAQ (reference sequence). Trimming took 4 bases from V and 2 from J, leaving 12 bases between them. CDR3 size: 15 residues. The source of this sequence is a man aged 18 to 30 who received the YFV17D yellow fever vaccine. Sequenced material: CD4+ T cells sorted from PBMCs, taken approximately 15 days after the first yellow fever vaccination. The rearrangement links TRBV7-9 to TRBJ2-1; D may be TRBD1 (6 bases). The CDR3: CASSWQGPTYNEQFF. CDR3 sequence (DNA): TGTGCCAGCAGCTGGCAGGGGCCCACCTACAATGAGCAGTTCTTC.